This T cell receptor (beta chain) comes out of a study of T cells in Graves' hyperthyroidism and ophthalmopathy. The V gene's germline CDR1 is MGHDK and CDR2 SYGVNS. Germline trimming cut 3 bases from V and 8 bases from J; bases unmatched to any gene: 6. The CDR3 is made up of 14 amino acids. The investigators amplified TCR beta CDR3 regions from RNA transcripts. When the TCR CDR3 underwent first-round RT-PCR, the HTBI primer set was used. TCRdb reprocessed the multiplex PCR reads via MiXCR and lists one record per CDR3 protein. This repertoire shows 300,000 to 350,000 distinct CDR3 sequences, roughly a fifth found once; its top ten account for 50%.

The chain combines TRBV25-1 with TRBJ2-2; 7 bases fit TRBD1. The sequencing sample was made of blood. This receptor was identified in a woman in her forties or fifties with Graves' hyperthyroidism. This CDR3 is CASSEDRLTGELFF. The CDR3 DNA is TGTGCCAGCAGTGAGGACAGGTTGACTGGGGAGCTGTTTTTT.